One sample yielded the 28 T cell receptor beta chains listed below, sequenced in a study of T-cell memory formation after mild COVID-19. TCRdb called the 5' RACE reads again in MiXCR, with one record for every CDR3 protein. The sample yields 200,000 or so distinct CDR3 sequences, roughly 10% seen once. Sequenced sample: PBMCs or a T cell subset sorted from them (not recorded which). These receptors came from a man younger than 30 who had mild COVID-19 (a few samples of this study predate the infection). Cell type and time point are not known.

This clonotype occurred a few times. The rearrangement links TRBV6-5 to TRBJ2-2; 13 bases match TRBD2. Germline V gene lookup returns CDR1 MNHEY and CDR2 SVGAGI. The CDR3 spans 15 residues. V was pared by 10 bases and J by 6 bases, with 8 bases of the junction left unmatched. The CDR3 DNA is TGTGCCACCAGACCGGGACTAGCGGGGTCCGGGGAGCTGTTTTTT. Its protein is CATRPGLAGSGELFF.

This chain joins TRBV6-2 or TRBV6-3 and TRBJ2-1; 8 nucleotides line up with TRBD1. The V gene end was trimmed by 5 bases and the J gene end by 4 bases; junction bases not matched to a gene: 7. CDR3 length equals 15 residues. Germline lookup yields CDR1 MNHEY and CDR2 SVGEGT. CDR3 DNA: TGTGCCAGCAGTATCCGGACAGGGAGGTACAATGAGCAGTTCTTC. Translated: CASSIRTGRYNEQFF.

This clonotype was detected only a few times. The chain has TRBV12-3 or TRBV12-4 and TRBJ1-1; 8 nucleotides align to TRBD1. The ends lost 5 bases at V and 7 bases at J; junction bases unmatched: 9. The CDR3 is 14 amino acids. The CDR3 region has the DNA TGTGCCAGCAGTCGATTCGACAGGGGTGGTGAAGCTTTCTTT. This codes for CASSRFDRGGEAFF.

The V call is TRBV25-1, the J call TRBJ1-5; D gene uncertain. Deletions cut 4 bases from V and 0 bases from J, with 7 bases between. This CDR3 spans 14 amino acids. Germline V CDR1 and CDR2: MGHDK, SYGVNS. The CDR3 protein is CASSADGSNQPQHF. Written as DNA, the CDR3 is TGTGCCAGCAGTGCCGACGGTAGCAATCAGCCCCAGCATTTT.

V gene TRBV5-1 combines with J gene TRBJ2-3, with TRBD1 matching 7 bases. Germline V gene lookup returns CDR1 SGHRS and CDR2 YFSETQ. The CDR3 length is 13 residues. J was trimmed by 3 bases and V by 7 bases; bases with no gene match: 5. The CDR3 DNA sequence: TGCGCCAGCCGGGACAGTTGGACAGATACGCAGTATTTT. This gives the protein CASRDSWTDTQYF.

The gene calls are TRBV6-2 or TRBV6-3 and TRBJ2-7; D might be TRBD1 (5 bases). The germline V gene encodes CDR1 MNHEY and CDR2 SVGEGT. CDR3 length equals 13 residues. V lost 5 bases, J lost 0 bases, and 8 bases lay in between. In nucleotides, the CDR3 is TGTGCCAGCAGTAACAGGATCTCCTACGAGCAGTACGTC. Its translation is CASSNRISYEQYV.

This clonotype has ten or more counts. V gene TRBV20-1 combines with J gene TRBJ1-2; the match to TRBD1 covers 7 bases. CDR1 is DFQATT, CDR2 SNEGSKA, per germline (reference sequence). CDR3 length equals 11 residues. The CDR3 protein is CVLWEGASYTF. The CDR3 DNA is TGCGTCCTTTGGGAGGGGGCTAGCTACACCTTC.

The V and J genes are TRBV6-5 and TRBJ2-7, with D unresolved. This CDR3 spans 14 amino acids. Germline V gene lookup returns CDR1 MNHEY and CDR2 SVGAGI. V was cut by 5 bases and J by 0 bases, with 11 bases left in between. This CDR3 is CASSPTISSYEQYV. In nucleotides, the CDR3 is TGTGCCAGCAGTCCCACAATTAGCTCCTACGAGCAGTACGTC.

The chain employs TRBV29-1 and TRBJ1-2; no definite D call. This CDR3 is 12 amino acids long. Germline V CDR1 and CDR2: SQVTM, ANQGSEA. V lost 8 bases and J lost 3, with 13 bases in between. CDR3 sequence (DNA): TGCAGCTGCGCAGAGGTTCACTATGGCTACACCTTC. The encoded protein is CSCAEVHYGYTF.

This clonotype was recorded many times. The CDR3: CASSLGTSGDTQYF. Written as DNA, the CDR3 is TGCGCCAGCAGCTTGGGGACTAGCGGAGATACGCAGTATTTT. The genes are TRBV5-1 and TRBJ2-3; TRBD2 agrees at 10 bases. V was clipped by 0 bases and J by 5 bases; unmatched bases: 0. Germline CDR1 reads SGHRS; CDR2 reads YFSETQ. CDR3 length equals 14 residues.

The table lists this clonotype with a few counts. This rearrangement joins TRBV28 to TRBJ2-1; no reliable D call. Trimming left V 6 bases short and J 4 bases short, with 10 bases between. The CDR3 covers 13 residues. Germline CDR1 and CDR2: MDHEN and SYDVKM. CDR3 sequence reads: CASRRVNYNEQFF. The DNA for the CDR3 is TGTGCCAGCAGGCGCGTAAATTACAATGAGCAGTTCTTC.

This chain uses TRBV15 with TRBJ1-2, with D hard to call. Trimming shortened V by 0 bases and J by 8 bases, and 10 bases separated the two germline ends. CDR1 is LNHNV and CDR2 is YYDKDF in the germline V gene (reference sequence). The length of the CDR3 is 13 residues. CDR3 sequence (DNA): TGTGCCACCAGCAGAGATGGGAGTTACGGCTACACCTTC. This gives the protein CATSRDGSYGYTF.

This clonotype occurred a few times. The rearrangement links TRBV12-3 or TRBV12-4 to TRBJ1-3; D is undetermined. Trimming took off 6 bases at V and 0 bases at J, with 9 bases between the two ends. The CDR3 is 14 residues long. CDR3 nucleotides: TGTGCCAGCAGCTCAACAGTCTCTGGAAACACCATATATTTT. As protein: CASSSTVSGNTIYF.

V gene TRBV27 combines with J gene TRBJ1-5; D possibly corresponds to TRBD1 (5 bases). CDR3 length: 15 amino acids. The germline V gene encodes CDR1 MNHEY and CDR2 SMNVEV (reference sequence). Trimming shortened V by 5 bases and J by 0 bases, and 11 bases separated the two germline ends. The CDR3 sequence is CASSPNRGSNQPQHF. CDR3 in DNA: TGTGCCAGCAGTCCTAATAGGGGTAGCAATCAGCCCCAGCATTTT.

The chain is built from TRBV27 and TRBJ2-5; possibly TRBD1 or TRBD2 for D (6 bases each). CDR3 size: 15 residues. The V and J ends lost 4 bases and 4 bases respectively, with 16 bases between them. Looked up from germline, CDR1 is MNHEY and CDR2 is SMNVEV (reference sequence). CDR3 residues: CASSWSQGGRETQYF. CDR3 in DNA: TGTGCCAGCAGTTGGTCCCAAGGGGGGCGAGAGACCCAGTACTTC.

In this sample, this clonotype turned up many times. The chain recombines TRBV9 with TRBJ1-1, with 10 bases identical to TRBD1. V dropped 4 bases and J dropped 5; count of bases not matched to a gene: 11. From germline, CDR1 is SGDLS and CDR2 YYNGEE. This CDR3 spans 16 amino acids. The CDR3 nucleotides are TGTGCCAGCAGCACCGGGACAGGGGCGAAGATTACTGAAGCTTTCTTT. It yields the protein CASSTGTGAKITEAFF.

This clonotype turned up a few times. The chain has TRBV12-3 or TRBV12-4 and TRBJ2-1, with 9 bases aligning to TRBD1. CDR3 length: 13 residues. V gave up 8 bases and J gave up 9 bases; unmatched junction bases: 8. The CDR3 spells CASRGTGRREQFF. The CDR3 DNA follows: TGTGCCAGCCGAGGGACAGGGCGACGTGAGCAGTTCTTC.

The chain employs TRBV11-2 and TRBJ2-3; 9 bases line up with TRBD2. CDR1 and CDR2 from the germline V gene are SGHAT and FQNNGV. The CDR3 loop spans 17 amino acids. The junction had 12 bases not matched to a gene; V was cut back by 5 bases and J by 3 bases. The CDR3 protein is CASSILQRGAGTDTQYF. For the CDR3, the DNA is TGTGCCAGCAGCATTCTTCAGCGGGGGGCCGGGACAGATACGCAGTATTTT.

The gene calls are TRBV12-3 or TRBV12-4 and TRBJ1-1, with a weak D call TRBD1 (5 bases). The ends were cut back, 3 bases at V and 1 base at J, with 21 bases in the middle. CDR3 length equals 18 residues. The CDR3 region has the DNA TGTGCCAGCAGTTTCCGTCAGGGCTTGAGGATCCGGAACACTGAAGCTTTCTTT. Its protein product is CASSFRQGLRIRNTEAFF.

This clonotype appeared once. The chain has TRBV2 and TRBJ2-7; TRBD2 aligns across 11 bases. Germline V CDR1 and CDR2: SNHLY, FYNNEI. The CDR3 has 15 amino acids. The junction had 6 bases not matched to a gene; V was cut back by 6 bases and J by 2 bases. CDR3 sequence reads: CASSGLAGRTYEQYV. The CDR3, as DNA: TGTGCCAGCAGCGGACTAGCGGGTAGGACCTACGAGCAGTACGTC.

This clonotype was found a few times. This chain joins TRBV5-1 and TRBJ1-4, with 10 bases lining up with TRBD1. The CDR3 sequence is 18 residues long. Germline CDR1 and CDR2: SGHRS and YFSETQ. J gave up 7 bases and V 0 bases, and 12 bases lay outside the gene matches. The CDR3 bases are TGCGCCAGCAGCTTGGCCGGGGGACAGGGGCTGCGAATTGAAAAACTGTTTTTT. Protein product: CASSLAGGQGLRIEKLFF.

The V and J genes are TRBV5-1 and TRBJ2-1; the D gene is possibly TRBD1 (5 bases). The length of the CDR3 is 15 residues. V lost 0 bases and J lost 2, with 9 bases in between. Germline V gene sequence: CDR1 SGHRS, CDR2 YFSETQ. In nucleotides, the CDR3 is TGCGCCAGCAGCTTGGGGCTAGGGGCCTACAATGAGCAGTTCTTC. Protein sequence: CASSLGLGAYNEQFF.

CDR3 in amino acids: CASSSHTTVGTGAMYEQYF. The CDR3 nucleotides read TGTGCCAGCAGCTCGCACACCACCGTCGGGACAGGGGCGATGTACGAGCAGTACTTC. The rearrangement uses TRBV7-2 and TRBJ2-7; TRBD1 agrees at 10 bases. The germline gives CDR1 SGHTA, CDR2 FQGNSA. The CDR3 is 19 amino acids. J gave up 4 bases and V 4 bases, and 19 bases lay outside the gene matches. Combining the CDR3 with reference TRBV7-2 and TRBJ2-7 gives the whole variable domain GAGVSQSPSNKVTEKGKDVELRCDPISGHTALYWYRQSLGQGLEFLIYFQGNSAPDKSGLPSDRFSAERTGGSVSTLTIQRTQQEDSAVYLCASSSHTTVGTGAMYEQYFGPGTRLTVT.

This chain links TRBV6-5 with TRBJ2-7; unclear D gene. The length of the CDR3 is 12 residues. V lost 8 bases, J lost 0 bases, and 8 bases lay in between. Germline CDR1 is MNHEY and CDR2 is SVGAGI. The CDR3 bases are TGTGCCAGCGGCAGGAGCTCCTACGAGCAGTACGTC. Its translation: CASGRSSYEQYV.

The gene calls are TRBV4-1 and TRBJ2-3; D remains ambiguous. The CDR3 spans 15 residues. V was trimmed by 4 bases and J by 2 bases, leaving 13 bases between them. Germline loops: CDR1 MGHRA, CDR2 YSYEKL. CDR3 region: CASSRRLGDTDTQYF. CDR3 coding DNA: TGCGCCAGCAGCCGCCGATTGGGCGACACAGATACGCAGTATTTT.

The rearrangement links TRBV5-5 to TRBJ2-2, with D unclear. This CDR3 contains 15 residues. V was clipped by 7 bases and J by 3 bases, with 16 bases between them. Germline CDR1 SGHKS, CDR2 YYEKEE (reference sequence). CDR3 in DNA: TGTGCCAGCGGGATCGGTTGGGCTGACACCGGGGAGCTGTTTTTT. Translation: CASGIGWADTGELFF.

This chain connects TRBV4-3 to TRBJ1-1; D call uncertain. Trimming took 6 bases from V and 0 from J, leaving 8 bases between them. The CDR3 runs to 13 residues. CDR1 is LGHNA, CDR2 YSLEER, per germline. CDR3 protein: CASSPLLNTEAFF. CDR3 DNA sequence: TGCGCCAGCAGTCCGTTGCTGAACACTGAAGCTTTCTTT.

The chain combines TRBV24-1 with TRBJ2-3; 9 bases are a match to TRBD1. The V segment lost 7 bases and the J segment 0 bases; nucleotides outside the gene matches: 7. CDR1 KGHDR and CDR2 SFDVKD come from the germline V gene. This CDR3 comprises 16 residues. As DNA, the CDR3 is TGTGCCACCAGCCCCGGGACAGGGCGCAGCACAGATACGCAGTATTTT. Residues: CATSPGTGRSTDTQYF.